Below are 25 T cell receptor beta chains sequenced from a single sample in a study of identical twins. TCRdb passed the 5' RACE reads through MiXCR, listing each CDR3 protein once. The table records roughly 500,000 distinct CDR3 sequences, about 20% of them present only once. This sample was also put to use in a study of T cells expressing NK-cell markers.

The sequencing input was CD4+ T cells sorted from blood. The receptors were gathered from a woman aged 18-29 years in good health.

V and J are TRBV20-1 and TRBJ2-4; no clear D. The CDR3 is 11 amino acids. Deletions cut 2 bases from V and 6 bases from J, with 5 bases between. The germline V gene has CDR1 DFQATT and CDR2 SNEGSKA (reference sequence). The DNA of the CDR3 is TGCAGTGCTAGACTGGGAAACATTCAGTACTTC. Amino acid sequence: CSARLGNIQYF.

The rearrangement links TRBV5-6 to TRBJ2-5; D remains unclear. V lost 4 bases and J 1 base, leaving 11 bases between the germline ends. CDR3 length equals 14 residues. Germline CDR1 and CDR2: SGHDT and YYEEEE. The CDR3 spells CASSPVAFQETQYF. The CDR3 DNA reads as TGTGCCAGCAGCCCGGTAGCCTTCCAAGAGACCCAGTACTTC.

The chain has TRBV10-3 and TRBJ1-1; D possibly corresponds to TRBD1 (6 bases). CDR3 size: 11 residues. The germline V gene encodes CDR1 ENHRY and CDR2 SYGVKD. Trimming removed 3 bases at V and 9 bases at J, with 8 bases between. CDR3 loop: CAISEGGKAFF. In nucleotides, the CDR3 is TGTGCCATCAGTGAAGGGGGTAAAGCTTTCTTT.

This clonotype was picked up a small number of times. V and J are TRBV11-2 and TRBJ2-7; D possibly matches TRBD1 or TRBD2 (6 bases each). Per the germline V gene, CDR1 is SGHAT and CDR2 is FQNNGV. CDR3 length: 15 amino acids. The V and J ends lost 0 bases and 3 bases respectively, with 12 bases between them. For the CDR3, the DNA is TGTGCCAGCAGCTTAGAAGGCAGGGGAGGCTACGAGCAGTACTTC. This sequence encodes CASSLEGRGGYEQYF.

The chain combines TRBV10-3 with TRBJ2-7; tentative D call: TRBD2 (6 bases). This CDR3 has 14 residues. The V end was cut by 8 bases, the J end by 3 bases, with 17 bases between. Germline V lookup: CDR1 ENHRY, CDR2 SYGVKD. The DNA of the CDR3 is TGTGCCATCGGCAACCGGGACTCTCGCTACGAGCAGTACTTC. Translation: CAIGNRDSRYEQYF.

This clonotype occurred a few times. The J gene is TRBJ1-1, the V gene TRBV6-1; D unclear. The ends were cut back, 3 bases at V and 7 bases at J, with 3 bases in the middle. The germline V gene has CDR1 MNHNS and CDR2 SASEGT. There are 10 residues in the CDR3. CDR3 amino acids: CASSDREAFF. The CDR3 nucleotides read TGTGCCAGCAGTGACCGTGAAGCTTTCTTT.

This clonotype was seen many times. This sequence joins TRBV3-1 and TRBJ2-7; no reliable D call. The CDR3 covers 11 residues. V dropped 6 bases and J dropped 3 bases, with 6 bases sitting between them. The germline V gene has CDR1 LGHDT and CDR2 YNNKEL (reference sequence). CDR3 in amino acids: CASSIHYEQYF. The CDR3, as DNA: TGTGCCAGCAGTATCCACTACGAGCAGTACTTC.

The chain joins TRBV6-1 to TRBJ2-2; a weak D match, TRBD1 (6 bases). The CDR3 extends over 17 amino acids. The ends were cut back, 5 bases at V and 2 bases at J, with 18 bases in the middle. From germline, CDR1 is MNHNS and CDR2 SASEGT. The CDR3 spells CASSPRGRRINTGELFF. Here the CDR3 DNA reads TGTGCCAGCAGTCCCAGGGGCCGAAGGATTAACACCGGGGAGCTGTTTTTT.

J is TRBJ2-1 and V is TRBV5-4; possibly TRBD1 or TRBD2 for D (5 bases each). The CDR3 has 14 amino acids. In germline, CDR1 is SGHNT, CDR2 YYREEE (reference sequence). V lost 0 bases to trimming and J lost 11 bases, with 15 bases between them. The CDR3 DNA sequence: TGTGCCAGCAGCTTGGGAGGGGTTTCCAGTCAGCAGTTCTTC. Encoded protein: CASSLGGVSSQQFF.

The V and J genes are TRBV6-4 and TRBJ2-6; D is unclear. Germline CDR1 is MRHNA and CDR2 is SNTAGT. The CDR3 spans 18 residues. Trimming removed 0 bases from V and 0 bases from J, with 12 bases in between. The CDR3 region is CASSDSRGKSSGANVLTF. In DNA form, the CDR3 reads TGTGCCAGCAGTGACTCAAGAGGCAAGAGCTCTGGGGCCAACGTCCTGACTTTC.

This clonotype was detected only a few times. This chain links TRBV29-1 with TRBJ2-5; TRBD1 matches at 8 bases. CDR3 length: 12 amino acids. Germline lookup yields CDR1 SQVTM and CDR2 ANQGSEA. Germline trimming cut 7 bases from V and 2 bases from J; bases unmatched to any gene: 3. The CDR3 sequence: CSGRTGQETQYF. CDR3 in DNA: TGCAGCGGGCGGACAGGGCAAGAGACCCAGTACTTC.

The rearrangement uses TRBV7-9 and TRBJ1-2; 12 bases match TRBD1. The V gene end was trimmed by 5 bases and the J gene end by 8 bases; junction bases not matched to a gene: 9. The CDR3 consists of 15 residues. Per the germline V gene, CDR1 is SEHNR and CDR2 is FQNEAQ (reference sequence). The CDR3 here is CASSQRDRGPEGYTF. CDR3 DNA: TGTGCCAGCAGCCAACGGGACAGGGGGCCGGAGGGCTACACCTTC.

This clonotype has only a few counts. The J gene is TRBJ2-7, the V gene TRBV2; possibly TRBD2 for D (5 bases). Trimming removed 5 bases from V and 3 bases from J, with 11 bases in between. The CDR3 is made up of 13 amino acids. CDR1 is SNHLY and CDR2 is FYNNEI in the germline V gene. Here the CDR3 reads CASSRSGIYEQYF. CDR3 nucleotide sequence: TGTGCCAGCAGTAGGTCGGGAATCTACGAGCAGTACTTC.

CDR3 residues: CASSLSRDISYEQYF. CDR3 in DNA: TGCGCCAGCAGCTTGAGCCGGGACATCTCCTACGAGCAGTACTTC. The chain uses TRBV5-1 and TRBJ2-7; tentatively, D is TRBD1 (6 bases). The CDR3 spans 15 residues. The germline V and J ends were trimmed by 1 base and 0 bases, with 11 bases remaining between them. CDR1 is SGHRS, CDR2 YFSETQ, per germline.

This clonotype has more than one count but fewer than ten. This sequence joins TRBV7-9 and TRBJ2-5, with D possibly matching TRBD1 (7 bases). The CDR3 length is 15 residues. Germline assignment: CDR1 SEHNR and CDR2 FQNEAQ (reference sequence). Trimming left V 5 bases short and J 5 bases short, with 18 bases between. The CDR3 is CASSPTGNGGETQYF. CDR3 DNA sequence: TGTGCCAGCAGCCCGACAGGGAACGGAGGGGAGACCCAGTACTTC.

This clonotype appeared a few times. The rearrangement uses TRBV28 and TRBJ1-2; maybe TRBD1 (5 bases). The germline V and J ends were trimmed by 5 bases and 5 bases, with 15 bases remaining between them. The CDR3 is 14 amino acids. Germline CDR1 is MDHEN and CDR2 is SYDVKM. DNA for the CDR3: TGTGCCAGCAGTAGACCCAGGGTACCTTATGGCTACACCTTC. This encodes CASSRPRVPYGYTF.

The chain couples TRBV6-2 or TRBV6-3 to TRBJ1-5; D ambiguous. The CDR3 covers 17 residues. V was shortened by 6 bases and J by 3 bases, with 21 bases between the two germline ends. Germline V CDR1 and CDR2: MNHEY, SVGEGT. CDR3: CASSHLRMGGNNQPQHF. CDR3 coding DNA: TGTGCCAGCAGCCACCTAAGGATGGGCGGAAACAATCAGCCCCAGCATTTT.

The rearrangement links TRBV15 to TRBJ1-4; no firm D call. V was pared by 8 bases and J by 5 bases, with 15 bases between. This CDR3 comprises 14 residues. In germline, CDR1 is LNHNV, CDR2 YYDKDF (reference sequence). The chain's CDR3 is CATGTRVPNEKLFF. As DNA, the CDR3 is TGTGCCACCGGCACGCGGGTCCCCAATGAAAAACTGTTTTTT.

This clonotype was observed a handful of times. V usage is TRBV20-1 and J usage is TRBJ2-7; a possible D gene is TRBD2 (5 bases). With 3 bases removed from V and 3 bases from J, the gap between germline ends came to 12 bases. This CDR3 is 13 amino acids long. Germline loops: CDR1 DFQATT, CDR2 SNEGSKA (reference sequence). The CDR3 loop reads CSASVGSIYEQYF. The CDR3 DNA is TGCAGTGCTAGTGTAGGGAGCATCTACGAGCAGTACTTC.

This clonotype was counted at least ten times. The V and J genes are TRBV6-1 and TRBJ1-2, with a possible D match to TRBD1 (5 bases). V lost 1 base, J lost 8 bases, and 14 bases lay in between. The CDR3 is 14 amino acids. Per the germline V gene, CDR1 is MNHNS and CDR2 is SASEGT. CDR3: CASSEGPTGYGYTF. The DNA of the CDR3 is TGTGCCAGCAGTGAAGGGCCAACAGGTTACGGCTACACCTTC.

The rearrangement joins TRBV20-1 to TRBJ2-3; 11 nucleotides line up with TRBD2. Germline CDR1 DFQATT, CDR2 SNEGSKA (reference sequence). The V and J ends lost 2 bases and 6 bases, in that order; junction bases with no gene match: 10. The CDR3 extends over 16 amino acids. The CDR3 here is CSARRSSGGATDTQYF. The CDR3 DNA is TGCAGTGCTAGAAGAAGTAGCGGGGGGGCAACTGATACGCAGTATTTT.

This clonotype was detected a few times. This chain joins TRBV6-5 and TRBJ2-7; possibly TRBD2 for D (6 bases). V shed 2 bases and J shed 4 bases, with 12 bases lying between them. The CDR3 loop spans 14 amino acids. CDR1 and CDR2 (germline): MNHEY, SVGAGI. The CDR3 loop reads CASSYVGGGYEQYF. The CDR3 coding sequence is TGTGCCAGCAGTTACGTCGGGGGTGGGTACGAGCAGTACTTC.

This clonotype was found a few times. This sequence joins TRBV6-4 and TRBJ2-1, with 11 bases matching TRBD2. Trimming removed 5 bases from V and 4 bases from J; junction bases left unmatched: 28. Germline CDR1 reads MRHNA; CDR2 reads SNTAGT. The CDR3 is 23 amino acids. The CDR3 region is CASSPSPLWVAGGTATRYNEQFF. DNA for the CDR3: TGTGCCAGCAGTCCATCACCACTGTGGGTAGCGGGGGGGACAGCTACTCGATACAATGAGCAGTTCTTC.

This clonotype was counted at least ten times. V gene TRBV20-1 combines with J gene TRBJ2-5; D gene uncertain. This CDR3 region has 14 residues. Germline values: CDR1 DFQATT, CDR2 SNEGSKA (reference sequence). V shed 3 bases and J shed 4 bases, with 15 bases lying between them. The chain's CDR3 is CSASAPGSRETQYF. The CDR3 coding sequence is TGCAGTGCTAGCGCTCCCGGATCCCGAGAGACCCAGTACTTC.

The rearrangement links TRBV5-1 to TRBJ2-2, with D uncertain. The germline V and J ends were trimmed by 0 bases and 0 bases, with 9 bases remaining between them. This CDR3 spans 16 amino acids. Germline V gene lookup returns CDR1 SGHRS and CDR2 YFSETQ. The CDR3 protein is CASSLAAGTNTGELFF. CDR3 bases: TGCGCCAGCAGCTTGGCTGCAGGCACGAACACCGGGGAGCTGTTTTTT.